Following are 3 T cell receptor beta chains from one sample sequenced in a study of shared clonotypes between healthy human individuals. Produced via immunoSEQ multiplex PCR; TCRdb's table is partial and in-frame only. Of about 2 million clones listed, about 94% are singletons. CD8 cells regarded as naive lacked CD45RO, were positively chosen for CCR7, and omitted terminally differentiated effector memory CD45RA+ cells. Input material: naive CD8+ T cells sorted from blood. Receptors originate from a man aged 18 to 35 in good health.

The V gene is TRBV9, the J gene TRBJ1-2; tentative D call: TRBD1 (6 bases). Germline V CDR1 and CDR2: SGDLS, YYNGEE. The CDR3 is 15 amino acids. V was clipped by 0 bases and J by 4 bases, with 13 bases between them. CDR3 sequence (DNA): TGTGCCAGCAGCGTAGCAGGGGCAGCTCCCTATGGCTACACCTTC. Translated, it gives CASSVAGAAPYGYTF.

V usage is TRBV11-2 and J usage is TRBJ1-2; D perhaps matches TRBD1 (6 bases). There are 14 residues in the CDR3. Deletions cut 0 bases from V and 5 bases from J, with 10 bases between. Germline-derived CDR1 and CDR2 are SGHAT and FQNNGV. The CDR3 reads CASSLDRQGYGYTF. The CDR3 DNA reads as TGTGCCAGCAGCTTAGATCGTCAGGGGTATGGCTACACCTTC.

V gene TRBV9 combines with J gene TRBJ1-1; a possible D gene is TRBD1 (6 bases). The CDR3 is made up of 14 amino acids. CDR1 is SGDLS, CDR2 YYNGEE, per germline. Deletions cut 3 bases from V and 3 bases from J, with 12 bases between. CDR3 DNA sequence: TGTGCCAGCAGCGACGGACAGAGTCACACTGAAGCTTTCTTT. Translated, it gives CASSDGQSHTEAFF.